The rows below give T cell receptor beta chains drawn from one sample of a study of blood T cell repertoires in COVID-19. TCRdb keeps only in-frame clones here, not all; method: immunoSEQ multiplex PCR. The data contain 120,000 to 150,000 clones, around four fifths of them singletons. Sequenced input: peripheral blood. Receptors were obtained from a human donor in a cohort sampled during active COVID-19. The CDR3 runs from the conserved cysteine through the conserved F or W. The D gene is left open where the match is weak. The listing skips clone size in some rows; elsewhere it reads once, few, many or a size class.

cdr3_aa: CASSYRSGLDIWPQHF
cdr3_nt: TGTGCCAGCAGTTACCGATCGGGACTTGATATCTGGCCCCAGCATTTT
v_call: TRBV6-6
j_call: TRBJ1-5
clone_size: .
d_call: .

cdr3_aa: CASSRTGSNQPQHF
cdr3_nt: TGTGCCAGCAGCCGGACAGGGAGCAATCAGCCCCAGCATTTT
v_call: TRBV7-2
j_call: TRBJ1-5
clone_size: .
d_call: TRBD1

cdr3_aa: CASSLVGGGTDTQYF
cdr3_nt: TGTGCCAGCAGCTTAGTCGGCGGGGGGACAGATACGCAGTATTTT
v_call: TRBV7-2
j_call: TRBJ2-3
clone_size: .
d_call: TRBD2

cdr3_aa: CASSLRAGPFEQYF
cdr3_nt: TGTGCCAGCAGTTTGCGGGCGGGACCCTTCGAGCAGTACTTC
v_call: TRBV28
j_call: TRBJ2-7
clone_size: .
d_call: .

cdr3_aa: CASSQVTGNYGYTF
cdr3_nt: TGTGCCAGCAGCCAAGTAACAGGAAACTATGGCTACACCTTC
v_call: TRBV4-2
j_call: TRBJ1-2
clone_size: .
d_call: .

cdr3_aa: CAISESNGDSNQPQHF
cdr3_nt: TGTGCCATCAGTGAGTCGAACGGAGATAGCAATCAGCCCCAGCATTTT
v_call: TRBV10-3
j_call: TRBJ1-5
clone_size: .
d_call: .

cdr3_aa: CASGLRGGETQYF
cdr3_nt: TGTGCCAGCGGACTACGGGGGGGGGAGACCCAGTACTTC
v_call: TRBV12-3/TRBV12-4
j_call: TRBJ2-5
clone_size: .
d_call: TRBD2

cdr3_aa: CASQKSGGDEQYF
cdr3_nt: TGTGCCAGCCAAAAATCCGGGGGGGACGAGCAGTACTTC
v_call: TRBV5-4
j_call: TRBJ2-7
clone_size: .
d_call: TRBD2

cdr3_aa: CASSQDSGTYNEQFF
cdr3_nt: TGTGCCAGCAGCCAAGACAGCGGAACCTACAATGAGCAGTTCTTC
v_call: TRBV3-1/TRBV3-2
j_call: TRBJ2-1
clone_size: .
d_call: .

cdr3_aa: CASSLAGGEQFF
cdr3_nt: TGTGCTAGCAGCTTAGCGGGAGGAGAGCAGTTCTTC
v_call: TRBV7-7
j_call: TRBJ2-1
clone_size: .
d_call: TRBD2

cdr3_aa: CASSLGGGKSGETQYF
cdr3_nt: TGTGCCAGCAGCTTAGGCGGAGGGAAGAGCGGAGAGACCCAGTACTTC
v_call: TRBV11-3
j_call: TRBJ2-5
clone_size: .
d_call: .

cdr3_aa: CASSSDTLNTEAFF
cdr3_nt: TGTGCCAGCAGTTCCGACACGTTGAACACTGAAGCTTTCTTT
v_call: TRBV28
j_call: TRBJ1-1
clone_size: once
d_call: .

cdr3_aa: CASSSQQNTEAFF
cdr3_nt: TGTGCCAGCAGCTCACAGCAGAACACTGAAGCTTTCTTT
v_call: TRBV2
j_call: TRBJ1-1
clone_size: once
d_call: .

cdr3_aa: CASSYSRGLPNTEAFF
cdr3_nt: TGTGCCAGCAGTTACTCGAGGGGACTTCCGAACACTGAAGCTTTCTTT
v_call: TRBV6-5
j_call: TRBJ1-1
clone_size: .
d_call: .

cdr3_aa: CAIGDSPFGYTF
cdr3_nt: TGTGCCATAGGGGACAGTCCCTTCGGCTACACCTTC
v_call: TRBV12-3/TRBV12-4
j_call: TRBJ1-2
clone_size: once
d_call: TRBD1

cdr3_aa: CASSNNSPVTATNEKLFF
cdr3_nt: TGTGCCAGCAGCAACAACTCTCCTGTGACAGCAACTAATGAAAAACTGTTTTTT
v_call: TRBV21-1
j_call: TRBJ1-4
clone_size: .
d_call: .

cdr3_aa: CASSQGRGLSPLHF
cdr3_nt: TGTGCCAGCAGCCAAGGCAGGGGGTTATCACCCCTCCACTTT
v_call: TRBV3-1/TRBV3-2
j_call: TRBJ1-6
clone_size: .
d_call: TRBD1

cdr3_aa: CASSSTTGRGEQYF
cdr3_nt: TGTGCCAGCAGCTCTACCACCGGGAGGGGGGAGCAGTACTTC
v_call: TRBV11-2
j_call: TRBJ2-7
clone_size: .
d_call: TRBD2

cdr3_aa: CASSLDGLEQETQYF
cdr3_nt: TGTGCCAGCAGCTTAGATGGTCTAGAACAAGAGACCCAGTACTTC
v_call: TRBV7-6
j_call: TRBJ2-5
clone_size: .
d_call: .

cdr3_aa: CAWSVLGGIGNTIYF
cdr3_nt: TGTGCCTGGAGTGTACTTGGGGGCATTGGAAACACCATATATTTT
v_call: TRBV30
j_call: TRBJ1-3
clone_size: .
d_call: .

cdr3_aa: CASTAGGERPQHF
cdr3_nt: TGTGCCAGCACCGCCGGAGGGGAGAGACCCCAGCATTTT
v_call: TRBV6-5
j_call: TRBJ1-5
clone_size: .
d_call: .

cdr3_aa: CASTLGFPYEQYF
cdr3_nt: TGTGCCAGCACTCTCGGGTTCCCCTACGAGCAGTACTTC
v_call: TRBV7-3
j_call: TRBJ2-7
clone_size: .
d_call: .

cdr3_aa: CASSQEEGNRPNEQYF
cdr3_nt: TGCGCCAGCAGCCAAGAGGAAGGGAACAGGCCCAACGAGCAGTACTTC
v_call: TRBV4-3
j_call: TRBJ2-7
clone_size: once
d_call: .

cdr3_aa: CASSITLARPNEQFF
cdr3_nt: TGTGCCAGTAGTATAACCCTAGCGAGACCCAATGAGCAGTTCTTC
v_call: TRBV19
j_call: TRBJ2-1
clone_size: .
d_call: .

cdr3_aa: CATSDPLAGTDEQYF
cdr3_nt: TGTGCCACCAGTGACCCACTAGCGGGAACTGACGAGCAGTACTTC
v_call: TRBV24-1
j_call: TRBJ2-7
clone_size: .
d_call: TRBD2

cdr3_aa: CASSESVGQGWETQYF
cdr3_nt: TGCGCCAGCAGTGAGTCGGTTGGACAGGGGTGGGAGACCCAGTACTTC
v_call: TRBV10-1
j_call: TRBJ2-5
clone_size: once
d_call: TRBD1

cdr3_aa: CASSTLRGPNTGELFF
cdr3_nt: TGTGCCAGCAGCACCCTGCGGGGTCCGAACACCGGGGAGCTGTTTTTT
v_call: TRBV13
j_call: TRBJ2-2
clone_size: .
d_call: .

cdr3_aa: CASGTGYEQYF
cdr3_nt: TGTGCCAGCGGGACAGGCTACGAGCAGTACTTC
v_call: TRBV2
j_call: TRBJ2-7
clone_size: .
d_call: TRBD1

cdr3_aa: CASGKTGHLYEQYF
cdr3_nt: TGTGCCAGCGGAAAGACGGGACACCTCTACGAGCAGTACTTC
v_call: TRBV6-5
j_call: TRBJ2-7
clone_size: .
d_call: .

cdr3_aa: CSVGGGQGPDTQYF
cdr3_nt: TGCAGCGTTGGGGGGGGACAGGGACCAGATACGCAGTATTTT
v_call: TRBV29-1
j_call: TRBJ2-3
clone_size: .
d_call: TRBD1

cdr3_aa: CASSIAWTSGRGLSYEQYF
cdr3_nt: TGTGCCAGTAGTATAGCTTGGACTAGCGGGAGAGGACTCTCCTACGAGCAGTACTTC
v_call: TRBV19
j_call: TRBJ2-7
clone_size: .
d_call: TRBD2

cdr3_aa: CASSYGKAGLRDEQFF
cdr3_nt: TGTGCCAGCAGTTACGGGAAAGCGGGCTTAAGGGATGAGCAGTTCTTC
v_call: TRBV6-6
j_call: TRBJ2-1
clone_size: .
d_call: .

cdr3_aa: CASSGRQGGLNTIYF
cdr3_nt: TGTGCCAGCAGCGGGAGGCAGGGTGGGTTAAACACCATATATTTT
v_call: TRBV28
j_call: TRBJ1-3
clone_size: .
d_call: .

cdr3_aa: CATRDLTPKRTGINYGYTF
cdr3_nt: TGTGCCACCAGAGATCTGACCCCAAAACGGACAGGGATAAACTATGGCTACACCTTC
v_call: TRBV15
j_call: TRBJ1-2
clone_size: .
d_call: TRBD1

cdr3_aa: CASTSGTPPYEQYF
cdr3_nt: TGTGCCAGCACTAGCGGGACGCCACCCTACGAGCAGTACTTC
v_call: TRBV6-5
j_call: TRBJ2-7
clone_size: .
d_call: TRBD2

cdr3_aa: CASSILQGSTDTQYF
cdr3_nt: TGTGCCAGTAGTATTCTGCAGGGGAGCACAGATACGCAGTATTTT
v_call: TRBV19
j_call: TRBJ2-3
clone_size: .
d_call: .

cdr3_aa: CASSLGDTDDEQFF
cdr3_nt: TGCGCCAGCAGCTTGGGGGACACCGACGATGAGCAGTTCTTC
v_call: TRBV5-1
j_call: TRBJ2-1
clone_size: .
d_call: .

cdr3_aa: CASRGLAGGPSVYNEQFF
cdr3_nt: TGTGCCAGTAGGGGACTAGCGGGAGGGCCGAGCGTCTACAATGAGCAGTTCTTC
v_call: TRBV19
j_call: TRBJ2-1
clone_size: .
d_call: TRBD2

cdr3_aa: CASTRGGPNTEAFF
cdr3_nt: TGTGCCAGCACCAGGGGAGGGCCGAACACTGAAGCTTTCTTT
v_call: TRBV6-5
j_call: TRBJ1-1
clone_size: .
d_call: .

cdr3_aa: CASSQEQGAPWGYTF
cdr3_nt: TGCGCCAGCAGCCAAGAACAGGGGGCGCCTTGGGGCTACACCTTC
v_call: TRBV4-1
j_call: TRBJ1-2
clone_size: .
d_call: TRBD1

cdr3_aa: CASSHTGSGANVLTF
cdr3_nt: TGTGCCAGCAGCCACACGGGCTCTGGGGCCAACGTCCTGACTTTC
v_call: TRBV3-1/TRBV3-2
j_call: TRBJ2-6
clone_size: .
d_call: .

cdr3_aa: CASSLARNTGELFF
cdr3_nt: TGTGCCAGCAGCTTAGCGCGAAACACCGGGGAGCTGTTTTTT
v_call: TRBV7-2
j_call: TRBJ2-2
clone_size: .
d_call: .

cdr3_aa: CASRLAGRYEQYF
cdr3_nt: TGTGCCAGTCGACTAGCGGGACGGTACGAGCAGTACTTC
v_call: TRBV6-6
j_call: TRBJ2-7
clone_size: once
d_call: TRBD2

cdr3_aa: CASSLTSGRIDTQYF
cdr3_nt: TGTGCCAGCAGCTTAACTAGCGGGAGGATAGATACGCAGTATTTT
v_call: TRBV5-8
j_call: TRBJ2-3
clone_size: .
d_call: TRBD2